The 18 T cell receptor beta chains below come from one sample, sequenced in a study of T cells in Graves' hyperthyroidism and ophthalmopathy. Amplification of TCR beta CDR3 regions used RNA as the template. The study used the HTBI primer set for a first-round RT-PCR of the TCR CDR3. TCRdb fed the multiplex PCR reads into MiXCR, producing one record per CDR3 protein. The table shows approximately 620,000 distinct CDR3 sequences, with about 15% occurring only once. Source material: blood. Every receptor here comes from a woman in her twenties or thirties with Graves' hyperthyroidism that later progressed to Graves' ophthalmopathy.

The chain joins TRBV7-9 to TRBJ2-1, with D maybe TRBD2 (6 bases). V gave up 2 bases and J gave up 10 bases, with 15 bases separating them. CDR3 length equals 14 residues. The germline V gene encodes CDR1 SEHNR and CDR2 FQNEAQ (reference sequence). Written as DNA, the CDR3 is TGTGCCAGCAGCTTAAGTTCACCGGAGGGGGAGCAGTTCTTC. It translates to CASSLSSPEGEQFF.

Concerning this clonotype itself: The germline gene is not matched at one end of the junction; a read error may be the cause. V and J are TRBV4-3 and TRBJ2-7; 10 nucleotides agree with TRBD2. The germline gives CDR1 LGHNA, CDR2 YSLEER. The CDR3 has 16 amino acids. This chain's CDR3 is CASSQDTSGDSYEQYF. CDR3 coding DNA: TGCGCCAGTAGCCAAGATACTAGCGGGGATTCCTACGAGCAGTACTTC.

This clonotype showed up many times. The V gene is TRBV6-5, the J gene TRBJ2-2; D perhaps matches TRBD2 (5 bases). The CDR3 contains 15 residues. Trimming took off 2 bases at V and 4 bases at J, with 11 bases between the two ends. Germline CDR1 MNHEY, CDR2 SVGAGI. The CDR3 bases are TGTGCCAGCAGTTACCCCGGGGAAGCCACCGGGGAGCTGTTTTTT. Translation: CASSYPGEATGELFF.

The sample holds a few counts of this clonotype. The CDR3 nucleotides are TGCAGTGCTATAGCGGGAGAGACCCAGTACTTC. It codes for CSAIAGETQYF. The chain has TRBV20-1 and TRBJ2-5, with 7 bases matching TRBD2. CDR3 length: 11 residues. With 4 bases clipped from V and 4 bases from J, the junction kept 0 bases outside the gene matches. From germline, CDR1 is DFQATT and CDR2 SNEGSKA (reference sequence).

On this clonotype: The junction departs from the called germline gene at one end, perhaps through a read error. The chain has TRBV29-1 and TRBJ1-3; the D gene is possibly TRBD1 (5 bases). In germline, CDR1 is SQVTM, CDR2 ANQGSEA. The CDR3 covers 14 residues. The DNA of the CDR3 is TGCAGCGTTCAGACAGTCCTCAATGGAAGCACCATATATTTT. The encoded protein is CSVQTVLNGSTIYF.

This clonotype was picked up many times. J is TRBJ1-2 and V is TRBV18, with 9 bases identical to TRBD1. J gave up 0 bases and V 6 bases, and 8 bases lay outside the gene matches. Per the germline V gene, CDR1 is KGHSH and CDR2 is LQKENI. The CDR3 extends over 16 amino acids. The CDR3 loop is CASSPGQGTPNYGYTF. DNA for the CDR3: TGTGCCAGCTCGCCGGGACAGGGAACTCCTAACTATGGCTACACCTTC.

This clonotype was found a few times. The chain employs TRBV20-1 and TRBJ2-2; no clear D gene. Germline lookup yields CDR1 DFQATT and CDR2 SNEGSKA (reference sequence). Trimming stripped 3 bases from V and 1 base from J, with 12 bases between. CDR3 length equals 15 residues. This CDR3 is CSARGKEQNTGELFF. The CDR3, as DNA: TGCAGTGCTAGGGGGAAAGAACAGAACACCGGGGAGCTGTTTTTT.

The chain uses TRBV19 and TRBJ1-2; TRBD1 matches 8 bases. Germline V gene lookup returns CDR1 LNHDA and CDR2 SQIVND (reference sequence). The V segment lost 2 bases and the J segment 6 bases; nucleotides outside the gene matches: 8. The CDR3 has 15 residues. The DNA of the CDR3 is TGTGCCAGTAGTATATCTACAGGGGGGTATGATGGCTACACCTTC. Its protein is CASSISTGGYDGYTF.

This clonotype was counted ten times or more. V is TRBV10-3 and J is TRBJ1-5; possible D gene TRBD1, 5 bases. V was shortened by 6 bases and J by 2 bases, with 11 bases between the two germline ends. Germline V gene lookup returns CDR1 ENHRY and CDR2 SYGVKD. The CDR3 runs to 14 residues. The CDR3 coding sequence is TGTGCCATCAGGGGGGTGGGGGGCAATCAGCCCCAGCATTTT. Residues: CAIRGVGGNQPQHF.

This chain uses TRBV10-3 with TRBJ1-2; 9 bases agree with TRBD1. Trimming removed 7 bases from V and 5 bases from J; junction bases left unmatched: 8. The CDR3 length is 14 residues. The V gene's germline CDR1 is ENHRY and CDR2 SYGVKD. In DNA, the CDR3 is TGTGCCATCACGAGGACAGGGGTTGAATATGGCTACACCTTC. Translated, it gives CAITRTGVEYGYTF.

This clonotype was counted only a few times. This chain joins TRBV20-1 and TRBJ2-7, with D tentatively TRBD1 (7 bases). CDR3 length: 14 amino acids. Germline-derived CDR1 and CDR2 are DFQATT and SNEGSKA (reference sequence). Trimming shortened V by 4 bases and J by 2 bases, and 15 bases separated the two germline ends. CDR3 region: CSAKLRGTAYEQYF. The CDR3 nucleotides are TGCAGTGCTAAACTTCGGGGGACAGCCTACGAGCAGTACTTC.

This clonotype was found many times. The gene calls are TRBV24-1 and TRBJ1-1, with 10 positions matching TRBD1. From germline, CDR1 is KGHDR and CDR2 SFDVKD. The V and J ends lost 9 bases and 2 bases, in that order; junction bases with no gene match: 11. The CDR3 length is 16 residues. The CDR3 loop reads CATPPRTGGCNTEAFF. The CDR3 DNA reads TGTGCCACCCCTCCGAGGACAGGGGGGTGTAACACTGAAGCTTTCTTT.

There are many counts of this clonotype. This rearrangement joins TRBV6-1 to TRBJ1-2; 8 bases map to TRBD1. The CDR3 runs to 17 residues. Per the germline V gene, CDR1 is MNHNS and CDR2 is SASEGT. V trimming: 8 bases; J trimming: 3 bases; junction bases outside the gene matches: 17. CDR3 in DNA: TGTGCCAGCGGGTGGACAGGGAGTATCGTGGAGGACTATGGCTACACCTTC. The encoded protein is CASGWTGSIVEDYGYTF.

The sample holds many counts of this clonotype. The CDR3 loop reads CASSPITRNTEAFF. The CDR3 nucleotides are TGTGCCAGCTCACCGATAACAAGGAACACTGAAGCTTTCTTT. The rearrangement uses TRBV18 and TRBJ1-1; the D is unclear. V gave up 3 bases and J gave up 1 base, with 9 bases separating them. CDR3 size: 14 residues. From germline, CDR1 is KGHSH and CDR2 LQKENI.

This clonotype was counted at least ten times. CDR3 protein: CATSASGQAGANVLTF. As DNA, the CDR3 is TGTGCCACCAGTGCCTCGGGGCAGGCTGGGGCCAACGTCCTGACTTTC. The rearrangement links TRBV24-1 to TRBJ2-6; perhaps D is TRBD1 or TRBD2 (5 bases each). The CDR3 loop spans 16 amino acids. From germline, CDR1 is KGHDR and CDR2 SFDVKD. Trimming cost V 5 bases and J 2 bases, with 12 bases left between them.

In this sample, this clonotype turned up many times. V gene TRBV20-1 combines with J gene TRBJ2-3; 8 bases are a match to TRBD2. Germline V lookup: CDR1 DFQATT, CDR2 SNEGSKA (reference sequence). Trimming took 5 bases from V and 0 from J; bases not matched to a gene: 1. The CDR3 totals 13 residues. CDR3 residues: CSAASGSTDTQYF. CDR3 nucleotides: TGCAGTGCTGCTAGCGGGAGCACAGATACGCAGTATTTT.

This clonotype was counted ten times or more. The J gene is TRBJ1-2, the V gene TRBV11-2, with D perhaps matching TRBD1 (5 bases). The CDR3 loop spans 15 amino acids. V was cut by 5 bases and J by 4 bases, with 17 bases left in between. The germline V gene has CDR1 SGHAT and CDR2 FQNNGV. The DNA of the CDR3 is TGTGCCAGCAGCACCGGGACGATACATTCCTATGGCTACACCTTC. This sequence encodes CASSTGTIHSYGYTF.

This clonotype was detected ten times or more. The rearrangement joins TRBV7-9 to TRBJ1-1, with TRBD1 matching over 9 bases. There are 14 residues in the CDR3. V shed 5 bases and J 8 bases; nucleotides not matched to a gene: 9. Germline V gene data show CDR1 as SEHNR and CDR2 as FQNEAQ (reference sequence). As DNA, the CDR3 is TGTGCCAGCAGCCCCCGGACAGGGGTGGGCGAAGCTTTCTTT. Translated, it gives CASSPRTGVGEAFF.